This TCR beta chain was sequenced during a study of patients with pleural tuberculosis. CDR3 length: 15 amino acids. V lost 1 base and J 6 bases, leaving 15 bases between the germline ends. This clonotype came up many times. TCRdb reanalysed the reads using MiXCR and keeps one entry per CDR3 protein. The profile shows 29,000 or so distinct CDR3 sequences, about 20% of them singletons. The chain links TRBV12-3 or TRBV12-4 to TRBJ1-1; D gene ambiguous. Sequencing used peripheral blood. This clonotype was obtained from a human donor with pleural tuberculosis. This CDR3 reads CASSLETYSNAEAFF. The DNA for the CDR3 is TGTGCCAGCAGTTTAGAGACCTATAGCAACGCTGAAGCTTTCTTT.